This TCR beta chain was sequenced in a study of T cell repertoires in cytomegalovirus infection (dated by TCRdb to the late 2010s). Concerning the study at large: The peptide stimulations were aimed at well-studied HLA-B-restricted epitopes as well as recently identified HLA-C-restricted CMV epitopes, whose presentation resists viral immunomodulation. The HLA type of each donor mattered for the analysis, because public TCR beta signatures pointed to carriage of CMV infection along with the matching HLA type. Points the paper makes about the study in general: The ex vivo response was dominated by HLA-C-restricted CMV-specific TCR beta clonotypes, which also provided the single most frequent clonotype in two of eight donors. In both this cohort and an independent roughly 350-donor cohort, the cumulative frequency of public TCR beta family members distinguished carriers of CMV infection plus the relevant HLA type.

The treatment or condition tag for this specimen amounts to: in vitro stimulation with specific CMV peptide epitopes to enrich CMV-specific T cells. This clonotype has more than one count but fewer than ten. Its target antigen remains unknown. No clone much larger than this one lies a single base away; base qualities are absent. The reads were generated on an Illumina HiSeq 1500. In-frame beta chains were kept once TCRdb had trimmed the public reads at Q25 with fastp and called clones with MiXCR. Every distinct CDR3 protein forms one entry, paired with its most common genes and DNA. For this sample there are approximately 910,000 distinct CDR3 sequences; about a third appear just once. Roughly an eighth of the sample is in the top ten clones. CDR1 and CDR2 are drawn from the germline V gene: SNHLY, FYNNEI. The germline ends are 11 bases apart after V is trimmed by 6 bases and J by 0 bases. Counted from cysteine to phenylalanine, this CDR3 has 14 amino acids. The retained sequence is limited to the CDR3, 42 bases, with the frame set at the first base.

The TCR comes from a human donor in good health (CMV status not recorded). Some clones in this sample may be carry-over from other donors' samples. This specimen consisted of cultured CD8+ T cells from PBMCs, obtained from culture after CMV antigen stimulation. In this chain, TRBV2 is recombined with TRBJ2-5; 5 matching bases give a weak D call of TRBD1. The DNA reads TGTGCCAGCAGACCAACGACAGACCAAGAGACCCAGTACTTC. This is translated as CASRPTTDQETQYF.